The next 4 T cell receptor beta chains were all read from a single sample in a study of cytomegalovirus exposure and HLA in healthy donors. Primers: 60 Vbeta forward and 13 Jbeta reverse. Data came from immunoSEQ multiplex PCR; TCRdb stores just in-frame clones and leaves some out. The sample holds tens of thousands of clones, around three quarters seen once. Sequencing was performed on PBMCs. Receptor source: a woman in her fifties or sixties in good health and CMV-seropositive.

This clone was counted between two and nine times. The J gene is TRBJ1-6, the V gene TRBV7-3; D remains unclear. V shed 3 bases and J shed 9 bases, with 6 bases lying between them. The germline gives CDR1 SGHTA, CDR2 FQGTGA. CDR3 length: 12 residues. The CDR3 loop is CASSFLGSPLHF. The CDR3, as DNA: TGTGCCAGCAGCTTCCTCGGTTCACCCCTCCACTTT.

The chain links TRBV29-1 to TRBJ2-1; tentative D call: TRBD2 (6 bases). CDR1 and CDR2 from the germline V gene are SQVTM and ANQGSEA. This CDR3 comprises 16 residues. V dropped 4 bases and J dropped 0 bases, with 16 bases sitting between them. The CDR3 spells CSVGPRGRGSYNEQFF. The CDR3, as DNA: TGCAGCGTTGGACCACGGGGGAGAGGCTCCTACAATGAGCAGTTCTTC.

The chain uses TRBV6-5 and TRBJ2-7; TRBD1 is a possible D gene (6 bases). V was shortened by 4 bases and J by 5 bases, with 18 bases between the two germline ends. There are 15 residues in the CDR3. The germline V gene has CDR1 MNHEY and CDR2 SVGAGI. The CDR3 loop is CASSFLRGGRDEQYF. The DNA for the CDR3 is TGTGCCAGCAGTTTTCTTAGAGGGGGTCGGGACGAGCAGTACTTC.

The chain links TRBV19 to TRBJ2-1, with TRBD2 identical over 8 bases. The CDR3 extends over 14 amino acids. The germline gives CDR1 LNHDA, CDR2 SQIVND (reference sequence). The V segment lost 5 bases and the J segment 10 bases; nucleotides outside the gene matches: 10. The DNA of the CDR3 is TGTGCCAGTAGTGCCAGACTAGGCGGGGGGGAGCAGTTCTTC. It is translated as CASSARLGGGEQFF. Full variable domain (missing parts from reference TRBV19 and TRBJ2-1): DGGITQSPKYLFRKEGQNVTLSCEQNLNHDAMYWYRQDPGQGLRLIYYSQIVNDFQKGDIAEGYSVSREKKESFPLTVTSAQKNPTAFYLCASSARLGGGEQFFGPGTRLTVL.